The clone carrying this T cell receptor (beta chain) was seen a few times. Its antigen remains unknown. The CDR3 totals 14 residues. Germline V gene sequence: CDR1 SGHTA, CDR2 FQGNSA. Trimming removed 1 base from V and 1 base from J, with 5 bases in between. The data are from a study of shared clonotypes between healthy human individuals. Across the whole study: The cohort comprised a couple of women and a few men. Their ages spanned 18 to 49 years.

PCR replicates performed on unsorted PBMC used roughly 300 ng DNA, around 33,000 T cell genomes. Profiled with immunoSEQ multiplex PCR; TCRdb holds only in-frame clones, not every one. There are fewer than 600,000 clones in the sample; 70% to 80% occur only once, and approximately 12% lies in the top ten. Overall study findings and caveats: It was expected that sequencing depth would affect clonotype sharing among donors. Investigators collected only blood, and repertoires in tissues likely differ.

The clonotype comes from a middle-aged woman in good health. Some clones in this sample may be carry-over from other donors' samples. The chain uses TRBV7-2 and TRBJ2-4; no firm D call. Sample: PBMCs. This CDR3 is CASSLGMAKNIQYF. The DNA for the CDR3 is TGTGCCAGCAGCTTAGGGATGGCCAAAAACATTCAGTACTTC.